A selection of T cell receptor beta chains follows, all from one sample in a study of blood T cell repertoires in COVID-19. TCRdb's table, derived via immunoSEQ multiplex PCR, lists solely in-frame clones and lacks some. The sample shows over 70,000 clones, 65% to 85% of them seen only once. Sequencing used peripheral blood. The receptors stem from a human donor in a cohort sampled during active COVID-19. CDR3s include the opening cysteine and the closing phenylalanine or tryptophan. The order of the fields is clone size, D gene, V gene, J gene, CDR3 DNA, CDR3 protein. D genes are given only for firm matches. Clone size appears in some rows only: once, few, many, or a class for an expanded clone.

NA,NA,TRBV1,TRBJ2-1,TGCACCAGCAGCCAAGATTTCCCCTTAGGGGGGGGCACCTCCTACAATGAGCAGTTCTTC,CTSSQDFPLGGGTSYNEQFF
few,TRBD1,TRBV19,TRBJ2-5,TGTGCCAGTAGTTTCGACAGGGGCCAGACCCAGTACTTC,CASSFDRGQTQYF
NA,TRBD1,TRBV9,TRBJ2-6,TGTGCCAGCAGCGTAGCTACGGGACAGGGGGGATCCGGGGCCAACGTCCTGACTTTC,CASSVATGQGGSGANVLTF
NA,TRBD2,TRBV15,TRBJ2-5,TGTGCCACCAGCGCCCGAATCGGGGGGGGGCGGACGGAGACCCAGTACTTC,CATSARIGGGRTETQYF
once,NA,TRBV5-5,TRBJ2-1,TGTGCCAGCAGCTCCGGGACTGGGATCAATGAGCAGTTCTTC,CASSSGTGINEQFF
few,NA,TRBV19,TRBJ1-1,TGTGCCAGTAGTATAGCAGGGCCGAACACTGAAGCTTTCTTT,CASSIAGPNTEAFF
NA,TRBD1,TRBV18,TRBJ2-1,TGTGCCAGCTCACCGGACAGGTTGAATGAGCAGTTCTTC,CASSPDRLNEQFF
NA,TRBD1,TRBV5-5,TRBJ1-5,TGTGCCAGCAGCCTACAGGGGCCGCATCAGCCCCAGCATTTT,CASSLQGPHQPQHF
NA,NA,TRBV19,TRBJ2-1,TGTGCCAGTACCGACAAATACTACAATGAGCAGTTCTTC,CASTDKYYNEQFF
few,NA,TRBV6-5,TRBJ2-7,TGTGCCAGCAGGCCGGACACTGTCTCCTACGAGCAGTACTTC,CASRPDTVSYEQYF